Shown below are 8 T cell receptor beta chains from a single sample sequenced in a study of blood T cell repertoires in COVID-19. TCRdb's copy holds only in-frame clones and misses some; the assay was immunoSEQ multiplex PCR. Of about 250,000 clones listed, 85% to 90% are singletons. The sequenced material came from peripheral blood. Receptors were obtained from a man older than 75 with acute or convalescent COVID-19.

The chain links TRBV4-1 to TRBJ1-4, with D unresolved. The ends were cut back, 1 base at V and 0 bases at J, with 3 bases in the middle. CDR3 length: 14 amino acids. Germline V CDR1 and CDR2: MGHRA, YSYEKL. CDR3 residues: CASSQVSTNEKLFF. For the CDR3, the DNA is TGCGCCAGCAGCCAAGTATCAACTAATGAAAAACTGTTTTTT.

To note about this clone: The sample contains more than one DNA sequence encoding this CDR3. CDR3 sequence reads: CASSLGTSSYNEQFF. The DNA for the CDR3 is TGCGCCAGCAGCCTGGGGACTAGCTCCTACAATGAGCAGTTCTTC. The chain is built from TRBV5-1 and TRBJ2-1; the match to TRBD2 covers 8 bases. After removal of 4 bases from V and 0 bases from J, the junction contained 3 bases not matched to a gene. The CDR3 consists of 15 residues. The germline V gene encodes CDR1 SGHRS and CDR2 YFSETQ.

In DNA, the CDR3 is TGCGCCAGCAGCCAAGATAGCAGGGGGCAGACTGAAGCTTTCTTT. Translated: CASSQDSRGQTEAFF. The chain couples TRBV4-3 to TRBJ1-1; 8 bases fit TRBD1. The CDR3 length is 15 residues. CDR1 and CDR2 (germline): LGHNA, YSLEER. V trimming: 0 bases; J trimming: 5 bases; junction bases outside the gene matches: 5.

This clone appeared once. DNA of the CDR3: TGTGCCAGCAGCCCCAGCGGGGGGGGAAGCTCCTACAATGAGCAGTTCTTC. It specifies CASSPSGGGSSYNEQFF. V usage is TRBV3-1 (or the pseudogene TRBV3-2) and J usage is TRBJ2-1, with TRBD2 matching over 10 bases. V lost 4 bases, J lost 0 bases, and 6 bases stayed unmatched. The CDR3 totals 17 residues. Germline V gene data show CDR1 as LGHDT and CDR2 as YNNKEL (reference sequence).

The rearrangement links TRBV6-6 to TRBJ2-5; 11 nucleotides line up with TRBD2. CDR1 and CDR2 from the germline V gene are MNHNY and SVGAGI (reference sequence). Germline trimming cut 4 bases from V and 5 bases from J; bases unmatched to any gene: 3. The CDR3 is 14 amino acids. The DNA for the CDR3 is TGTGCCAGCAGTTCGACTAGCGGGGATGAGACCCAGTACTTC. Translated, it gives CASSSTSGDETQYF.

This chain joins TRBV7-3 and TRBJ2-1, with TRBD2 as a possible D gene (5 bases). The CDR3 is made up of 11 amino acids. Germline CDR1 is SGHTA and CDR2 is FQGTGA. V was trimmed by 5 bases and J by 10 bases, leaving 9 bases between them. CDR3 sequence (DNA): TGTGCCAGCAGCATTACGGGAGAGCAGTTCTTC. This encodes CASSITGEQFF.

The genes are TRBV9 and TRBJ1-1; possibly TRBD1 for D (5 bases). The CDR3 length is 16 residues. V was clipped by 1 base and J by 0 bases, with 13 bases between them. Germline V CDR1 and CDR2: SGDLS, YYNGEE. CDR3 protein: CASSVSQGRMNTEAFF. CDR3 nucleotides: TGTGCCAGCAGCGTATCCCAGGGTCGAATGAACACTGAAGCTTTCTTT.

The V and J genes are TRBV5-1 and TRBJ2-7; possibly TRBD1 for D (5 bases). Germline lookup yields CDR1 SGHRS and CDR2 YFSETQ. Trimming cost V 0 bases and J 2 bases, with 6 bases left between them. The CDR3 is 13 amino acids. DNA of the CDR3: TGCGCCAGCAGCTTGGCAGGGACCTACGAGCAGTACTTC. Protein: CASSLAGTYEQYF.